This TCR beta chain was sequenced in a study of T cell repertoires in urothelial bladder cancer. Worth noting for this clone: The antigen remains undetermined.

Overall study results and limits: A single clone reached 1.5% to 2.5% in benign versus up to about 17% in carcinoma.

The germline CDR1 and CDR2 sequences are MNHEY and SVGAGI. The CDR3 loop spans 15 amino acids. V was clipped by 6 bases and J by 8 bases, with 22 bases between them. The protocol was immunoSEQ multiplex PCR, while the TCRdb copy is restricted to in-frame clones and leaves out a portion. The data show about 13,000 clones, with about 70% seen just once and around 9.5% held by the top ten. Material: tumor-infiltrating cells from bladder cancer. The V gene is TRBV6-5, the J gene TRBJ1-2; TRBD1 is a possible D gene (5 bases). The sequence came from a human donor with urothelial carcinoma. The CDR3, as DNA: TGTGCCAGCAGGGGCTGGGAGGGGCCACAATGGGGCTACACCTTC. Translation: CASRGWEGPQWGYTF.